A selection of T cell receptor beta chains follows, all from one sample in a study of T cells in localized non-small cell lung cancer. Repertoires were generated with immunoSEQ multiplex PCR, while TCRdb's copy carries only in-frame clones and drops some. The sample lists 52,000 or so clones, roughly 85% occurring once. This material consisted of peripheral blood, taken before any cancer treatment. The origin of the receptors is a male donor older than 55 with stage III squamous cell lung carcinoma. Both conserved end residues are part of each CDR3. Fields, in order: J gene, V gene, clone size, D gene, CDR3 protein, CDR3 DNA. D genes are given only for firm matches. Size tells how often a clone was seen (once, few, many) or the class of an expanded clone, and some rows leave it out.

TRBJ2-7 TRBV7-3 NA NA CASSEGGGGTEQYF TGTGCCAGCAGCGAAGGCGGCGGAGGCACCGAGCAGTACTTC
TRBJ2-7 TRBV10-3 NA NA CAISESVDGAAYEQYF TGTGCCATCAGTGAGTCGGTCGACGGCGCGGCCTACGAGCAGTACTTC
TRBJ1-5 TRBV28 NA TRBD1 CASSWGTGVNQPQHF TGTGCCAGCAGTTGGGGGACAGGGGTCAATCAGCCCCAGCATTTT
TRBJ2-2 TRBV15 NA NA CATSRDLTPTGELFF TGTGCCACCAGCAGAGATCTTACGCCCACCGGGGAGCTGTTTTTT
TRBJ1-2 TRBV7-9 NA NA CASSSHISGMRGYTF TGTGCCAGCAGCTCACACATCTCTGGGATGCGGGGCTACACCTTC
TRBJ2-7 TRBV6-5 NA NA CASTINQAGGNEQYF TGTGCCAGCACCATTAATCAGGCAGGGGGGAACGAGCAGTACTTC
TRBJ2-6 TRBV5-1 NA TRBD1 CASSSGQGSGANVLTF TGCGCCAGCAGCTCGGGACAGGGCTCTGGGGCCAACGTCCTGACTTTC
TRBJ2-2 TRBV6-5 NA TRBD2 CASSYLAGNTGELFF TGTGCCAGCAGTTACCTAGCGGGGAACACCGGGGAGCTGTTTTTT
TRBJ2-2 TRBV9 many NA CASSVATAGGGELFF TGTGCCAGCAGCGTAGCGACCGCCGGTGGCGGGGAGCTGTTTTTT
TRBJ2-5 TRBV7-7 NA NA CASSPIEGETQYF TGTGCCAGCAGCCCAATAGAGGGAGAGACCCAGTACTTC
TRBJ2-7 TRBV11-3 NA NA CASSSGRLAYEQYF TGTGCCAGCAGCTCGGGACGGCTTGCCTACGAGCAGTACTTC
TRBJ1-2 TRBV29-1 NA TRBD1 CSVGLGQGAPGYTF TGCAGCGTTGGACTGGGACAGGGGGCGCCAGGCTACACCTTC
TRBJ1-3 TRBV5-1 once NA CASSWGVGNTIYF TGCGCCAGCAGCTGGGGGGTTGGAAACACCATATATTTT
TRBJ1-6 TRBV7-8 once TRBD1 CASSLGSQGDSPLHF TGTGCCAGCAGCTTAGGGTCACAGGGGGATTCACCCCTCCACTTT
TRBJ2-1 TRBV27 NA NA CASSSPISNEQFF TGTGCCAGCAGTTCCCCTATCTCCAATGAGCAGTTCTTC